Listed below are T cell receptor beta chains from one sample, sequenced in a study of T-cell reconstitution after alpha-beta-depleted transplantation in children. TCRdb re-analysed the PCR reads in MiXCR, keeping a single row per CDR3 protein. This sample has approximately 520,000 distinct CDR3 sequences, with roughly 11% found just once. Sequenced here: PBMCs, mostly from graft donor cells, sampled 180 days after TCRalphabeta/CD19-depleted stem cell transplant. The receptors were gathered from a female patient between 2 and 15 years old who had a stem cell transplant for aplastic anemia, so the T cells may come from the graft donor. CDR3s include the opening cysteine and the closing phenylalanine or tryptophan. D genes are given only for firm matches. Not every row has a clone size; where given, it reads once, few, many or a size class.

clone_size	j_call	d_call	v_call	cdr3_nt	cdr3_aa
many	TRBJ2-4	TRBD2	TRBV6-2/TRBV6-3	TGTGCCAGCAGTGACGGGGGGAAAAACATTCAGTACTTC	CASSDGGKNIQYF
many	TRBJ1-2	TRBD1	TRBV12-3/TRBV12-4	TGTGCCAGCAGTCCCCGGACAGGAATTCAGTTCTATGGCTACACCTTC	CASSPRTGIQFYGYTF
.	TRBJ2-4	.	TRBV20-1	TGCAGTGCTAGTGATAGCGCACTTCCCAAAAACATTCAGTACTTC	CSASDSALPKNIQYF
few	TRBJ2-1	TRBD2	TRBV2	TGTGCCAGCAGTCTCTATTGGGGGGGGAAAGACAATGAGCAGTTCTTC	CASSLYWGGKDNEQFF
.	TRBJ2-2	.	TRBV12-3/TRBV12-4	TGTGCCAGCAGTTTAGCCTTCCCCATAAACACCGGGGAGCTGTTTTTT	CASSLAFPINTGELFF
.	TRBJ1-4	TRBD1	TRBV15	TGTGCCACCGTCAGGGACAGGGTAAATGAAAAACTGTTTTTT	CATVRDRVNEKLFF
few	TRBJ2-6	TRBD1	TRBV12-3/TRBV12-4	TGTGCCAGCAGGGACAGGGGCACAGGGGCTGGGGCCAACGTCCTGACTTTC	CASRDRGTGAGANVLTF
few	TRBJ2-1	TRBD2	TRBV20-1	TGCAGCAACTTACGGGGGGGCCGAACTAGCGGGAAAGGTGAGCAGTTCTTC	CSNLRGGRTSGKGEQFF
many	TRBJ2-1	.	TRBV12-3/TRBV12-4	TGTGCCAGCAGGCCTTCGGCCAATGAGCAGTTCTTC	CASRPSANEQFF
.	TRBJ2-1	TRBD2	TRBV20-1	TGCAGTGCTAGAGAGGTCTGGACTAGAGTCGATGAGCAGTTCTTC	CSAREVWTRVDEQFF
many	TRBJ2-3	TRBD2	TRBV7-3	TGTGCCAGCAGCTTAAGTCGGACTAGCAGCACAGATACGCAGTATTTT	CASSLSRTSSTDTQYF
few	TRBJ2-2	TRBD1	TRBV14	TGTGCCAGCAGCCGGGGACAGGGATATACCGGGGAGCTGTTTTTT	CASSRGQGYTGELFF
few	TRBJ2-1	TRBD2	TRBV20-1	TGCAGTGCTAGACTAGCGGGAGGGGGGTTCGGACCTGAGCAGTTCTTC	CSARLAGGGFGPEQFF
few	TRBJ2-6	TRBD1	TRBV11-1	TGTGCCAGCAGCCCTATCGGGACAGGGGTTACATCTGGGGCCAACGTCCTGACTTTC	CASSPIGTGVTSGANVLTF
few	TRBJ2-1	.	TRBV12-3/TRBV12-4	TGTGCCAGCAGTCCTCTTCGGCCCCTATCCACTATAACCAATGAGCAGTTCTTC	CASSPLRPLSTITNEQFF
many	TRBJ1-1	.	TRBV29-1	TGCAGCGTTGAAGTAAGGGGAGTTAGGACTGAAGCTTTCTTT	CSVEVRGVRTEAFF
.	TRBJ2-5	TRBD2	TRBV20-1	TGCAGTGCTAGAGATCGGGGTAGCGGGAGTTTCGTAGAGACCCAGTACTTC	CSARDRGSGSFVETQYF
.	TRBJ1-2	TRBD1	TRBV6-1	TGTGCCAGCAGCGTCCAACAGGGGGCTATTAACTATGGCTACACCTTC	CASSVQQGAINYGYTF
few	TRBJ2-7	TRBD1	TRBV7-2	TGTGCCAGCAGCGAGGGACCCGGGACAGGGAATTACGAGCAGTACTTC	CASSEGPGTGNYEQYF
few	TRBJ2-7	TRBD2	TRBV20-1	TGCAGTGCTAGAGATCGGAGCGGACTAGCGGGATTAGAGCAGTACTTC	CSARDRSGLAGLEQYF
few	TRBJ1-5	TRBD1	TRBV5-6	TGTGCCAGCAGCTTGGGGACAGGGAAGCCCCAGCATTTT	CASSLGTGKPQHF
many	TRBJ1-1	.	TRBV12-3/TRBV12-4	TGTGCCAGCAGGTTACTCGGATACGCTTTCTTT	CASRLLGYAFF
many	TRBJ2-1	.	TRBV15	TGTGCCACCAGCAGAGCCGGGACTTCGTACAATGAGCAGTTCTTC	CATSRAGTSYNEQFF
.	TRBJ1-4	.	TRBV28	TGTGCCAGCAGGGCCCTAAATGAAAAACTGTTTTTT	CASRALNEKLFF
many	TRBJ1-5	.	TRBV12-3/TRBV12-4	TGTGCCAGCAGTTTAAAGGGTAATCAGCCCCAGCATTTT	CASSLKGNQPQHF
.	TRBJ2-1	.	TRBV3-1	TGTGCCAGCAGCCAAGCAATTATTCGCAATGAGCAGTTCTTC	CASSQAIIRNEQFF
many	TRBJ2-1	TRBD2	TRBV4-2	TGTGCCAGCAGCCATAGCGGGAGGTGGGGCAATGAGCAGTTCTTC	CASSHSGRWGNEQFF
many	TRBJ2-1	.	TRBV7-9	TGTGCCAGCAGCCCACCAGGGGCGGGGTACAATGAGCAGTTCTTC	CASSPPGAGYNEQFF
many	TRBJ1-6	.	TRBV25-1	TGTGCCAGCAGTGACCCGACACGACCGTCACCCCTCCACTTT	CASSDPTRPSPLHF
few	TRBJ1-6	TRBD1	TRBV14	TGTGCCAGCAGCGCGAGGGGGCGAGAGAATTCACCCCTCCACTTT	CASSARGRENSPLHF
many	TRBJ2-1	TRBD2	TRBV5-5	TGTGCCAGCAGCTTGCCGCACGCGGGAGGGGTAGGCAATGAGCAGTTCTTC	CASSLPHAGGVGNEQFF
few	TRBJ2-7	.	TRBV12-3/TRBV12-4	TGTGCCAGCAGTTTGGACAGACCCCCTCACGAGCAGTACTTC	CASSLDRPPHEQYF
.	TRBJ1-1	.	TRBV12-5	TGTGCTAGTGGTTTGGTAGTCAGTCAGACCACTGAAGCTTTCTTT	CASGLVVSQTTEAFF
.	TRBJ2-2	.	TRBV7-9	TGTGCCAGCAGCTCGCCCCGGACTCTTGGCCGGGAGCTGTTTTTT	CASSSPRTLGRELFF
.	TRBJ1-3	.	TRBV10-3	TGTGCCATCAGGGCAGGGACTGGAAACACCATATATTTT	CAIRAGTGNTIYF
few	TRBJ2-1	TRBD2	TRBV5-4	TGTGCCAGCAGCCGGACTAGCGGACCACCCTACAATGAGCAGTTCTTC	CASSRTSGPPYNEQFF
.	TRBJ1-5	.	TRBV5-5	TGTGCCAGCAGCTTGGTACATGGGCAGGGGTTGAATCAGCCCCAGCATTTT	CASSLVHGQGLNQPQHF
.	TRBJ2-3	.	TRBV28	TGTGCCAGCGTGCGTGTGGGGCTAGCGTTCACACCAGATACGCAGTATTTT	CASVRVGLAFTPDTQYF
few	TRBJ2-1	.	TRBV7-8	TGTGCCAGCAGCTTGAGTCCTGGGCAGTTCTTC	CASSLSPGQFF
many	TRBJ1-5	.	TRBV6-2/TRBV6-3	TGTGCCAGCAGTTTCGGCAGCTTTAGCAATCAGCCCCAGCATTTT	CASSFGSFSNQPQHF
many	TRBJ2-1	TRBD2	TRBV6-2/TRBV6-3	TGTGCCAGCAGTTACGTGGGACTAGCGTACAATGAGCAGTTCTTC	CASSYVGLAYNEQFF
few	TRBJ1-4	TRBD1	TRBV20-1	TGCAGTGCCCGCAGACAGGGGCTTAATGAAAAACTGTTTTTT	CSARRQGLNEKLFF
few	TRBJ2-6	.	TRBV5-1	TGCGCCAGCAGCTTCCGGACCTCTGGGGCCAACGTCCTGACTTTC	CASSFRTSGANVLTF
few	TRBJ1-1	.	TRBV7-9	TGTGCCAGCGAGGGGGTTAGTAGGAACACTGAAGCTTTCTTT	CASEGVSRNTEAFF
few	TRBJ2-5	.	TRBV18	TGTGCCAGCTCACAGGACTCAGAGACCCAGTACTTC	CASSQDSETQYF
.	TRBJ2-3	TRBD1	TRBV5-1	TGCGCCAGCAGCACGGGACAGAGCACAGATACGCAGTATTTT	CASSTGQSTDTQYF
.	TRBJ2-7	TRBD2	TRBV29-1	TGCAGCGTGGGAGGGACTAGCGGATTTTACGAGCAGTACTTC	CSVGGTSGFYEQYF
.	TRBJ1-1	.	TRBV4-2	TGTGCCAGCAGCCAAGGTAGGGCATCGAACACTGAAGCTTTCTTT	CASSQGRASNTEAFF
many	TRBJ2-1	TRBD2	TRBV7-2	TGTGCCAGCAGCCTAGCCCCTAGCGGGAGTCGAGCCAATGAGCAGTTCTTC	CASSLAPSGSRANEQFF
.	TRBJ2-1	TRBD2	TRBV6-2/TRBV6-3	TGTGCCAGCAGCTGGGGACTAGCGGGAGATTACTACTACAATGAGCAGTTCTTC	CASSWGLAGDYYYNEQFF
.	TRBJ1-1	.	TRBV21-1	TGTGCCAGCAGCAAAGGTGGGAGTACAGACTTCACTGAAGCTTTCTTT	CASSKGGSTDFTEAFF
.	TRBJ2-5	.	TRBV11-2	TGTGCCAGCAGCTTAGGTCTTAGCATATCGTACCAAGAGACCCAGTACTTC	CASSLGLSISYQETQYF
few	TRBJ2-7	TRBD1	TRBV5-5	TGTGCCAGCAGCCTCACCGGGACAGGGATCCACGAGCAGTACTTC	CASSLTGTGIHEQYF
.	TRBJ2-5	.	TRBV18	TGTGCCAGCTCCCCGACGGCTTTGCTTCAAGAGACCCAGTACTTC	CASSPTALLQETQYF
few	TRBJ2-4	.	TRBV7-9	TGTGCCAGCAGCCGGGGCAAAAACATTCAGTACTTC	CASSRGKNIQYF
few	TRBJ2-5	.	TRBV5-5	TGTGCCAGCAGCTTGGTTCGGACTTCAGAGACCCAGTACTTC	CASSLVRTSETQYF
many	TRBJ1-2	TRBD1	TRBV4-2	TGTGCCAGCAGCCAAGCCTTGGAGGGGGCGCGGGGCTACACCTTC	CASSQALEGARGYTF
few	TRBJ2-1	TRBD2	TRBV29-1	TGCAGCGTTGCTGAACGGGAGGTACGGGAGCAGTTCTTC	CSVAEREVREQFF
.	TRBJ2-1	TRBD2	TRBV3-1	TGTGCCAGCAGCCGCGGGACTAGAGACAATGAGCAGTTCTTC	CASSRGTRDNEQFF
.	TRBJ2-2	.	TRBV12-3/TRBV12-4	TGTGCCAGCAGTTCCTTGAGGGAAAGGAACACCGGGGAGCTGTTTTTT	CASSSLRERNTGELFF